This entry concerns a single TCR beta chain. This record comes from a study of T cells of healthy individuals. TCRdb called the 5' RACE reads again in MiXCR, with one record for every CDR3 protein. The sample lists some 100,000 distinct CDR3 sequences, approximately 15% occurring once. The V end lost 2 bases, the J end lost 4 bases, and 18 bases lay between the germline ends. The germline CDR1 and CDR2 sequences are SGHDN and FVKESK. This CDR3 has 18 amino acids. The chain uses TRBV14 and TRBJ1-6; D gene ambiguous. The sequence came from a human donor in good health. The CDR3 DNA reads TGTGCCAGCAGCCAAATGAGATTGACCAGTGGATATAATTCACCCCTCCACTTT. Protein: CASSQMRLTSGYNSPLHF. The variable domain in full, completed from reference TRBV14 and TRBJ1-6, reads EAGVTQFPSHSVIEKGQTVTLRCDPISGHDNLYWYRRVMGKEIKFLLHFVKESKQDESGMPNNRFLAERTGGTYSTLKVQPAELEDSGVYFCASSQMRLTSGYNSPLHFGNGTRLTVT.